A single sample gave rise to the 22 T cell receptor beta chains below, sequenced in a study of T-cell memory formation after mild COVID-19 (dated by TCRdb to the early 2020s). Library generation was performed with 5' RACE. TCRdb names Illumina NovaSeq 6000 as the instrument used. TCRdb redid the processing of the public reads, applying fastp at Q25 and MiXCR, and retained in-frame beta chains. Each entry is one CDR3 protein sequence, shown with its most common DNA and genes. The sample contains hundreds of thousands of distinct CDR3 sequences, around 27% of them found a single time. Approximately 12% of the sample rests with the top ten. Sequencing was carried out using PBMCs or a T cell subset sorted from them (not recorded which). These receptors came from an adult woman who had mild COVID-19 (a few samples of this study predate the infection). The sample titles of this study are shuffled in the database, so cell type and time point are left out; the donor was told from shared clones.

The chain uses TRBV20-1 and TRBJ1-1; D gene uncertain. The germline V and J ends were trimmed by 0 bases and 3 bases, with 17 bases remaining between them. The CDR3 loop spans 16 amino acids. Germline V gene lookup returns CDR1 DFQATT and CDR2 SNEGSKA (reference sequence). CDR3 nucleotides: TGCAGTGCTAGAGATCACCTTATGGGGATGGACACTGAAGCTTTCTTT. Protein: CSARDHLMGMDTEAFF.

The chain links TRBV7-3 to TRBJ2-4; a possible D gene is TRBD2 (6 bases). Germline lookup yields CDR1 SGHTA and CDR2 FQGTGA. This CDR3 spans 17 amino acids. V lost 5 bases and J 0 bases, leaving 17 bases between the germline ends. DNA for the CDR3: TGTGCCAGCAGCCCCTCAGCGGGCAGTCTAGCCAAAAACATTCAGTACTTC. It specifies CASSPSAGSLAKNIQYF.

The chain is built from TRBV5-4 and TRBJ1-1; a weak D match, TRBD1 (5 bases). This CDR3 region has 13 residues. Germline V lookup: CDR1 SGHNT, CDR2 YYREEE (reference sequence). Trimming shortened V by 0 bases and J by 11 bases, and 14 bases separated the two germline ends. CDR3 DNA sequence: TGTGCCAGCAGCTTGGGACAGCCTGCAACGGCTTTCTTT. Translation gives CASSLGQPATAFF.

Details on this clonotype: At one end, the junction sequence differs from germline, possibly due to a read error. This chain joins TRBV4-1 and TRBJ2-7; 9 bases align to TRBD2. The germline V gene has CDR1 MGHRA and CDR2 YSYEKL. The CDR3 runs to 13 residues. The CDR3 reads CASSQDRRVAGEF. CDR3 nucleotide sequence: TGCGCCAGCAGCCAAGATCGGAGAGTAGCGGGGGAGTTC.

In this sample, this clonotype turned up a few times. The gene calls are TRBV5-1 and TRBJ2-1, with D possibly called TRBD1 or TRBD2 (5 bases each). Germline CDR1 SGHRS, CDR2 YFSETQ. CDR3 length: 16 amino acids. Trimming took 1 base from V and 4 from J, leaving 15 bases between them. The CDR3 nucleotides are TGCGCCAGCAGCTTGCTAAGGGACCCGGAGTACAATGAGCAGTTCTTC. It codes for CASSLLRDPEYNEQFF.

This clonotype was seen more than once but under ten times. The chain is built from TRBV6-4 and TRBJ1-6; D gene unclear. V shed 4 bases and J shed 6 bases, with 7 bases lying between them. The CDR3 extends over 13 amino acids. From germline, CDR1 is MRHNA and CDR2 SNTAGT. In nucleotides, the CDR3 is TGTGCCAGCAGTGCACGGGGTAATTCACCCCTCCACTTT. It translates to CASSARGNSPLHF.

This clonotype was observed a handful of times. V is TRBV7-9 and J is TRBJ2-7; 12 positions agree with TRBD1. With 5 bases clipped from V and 5 bases from J, the junction kept 10 bases outside the gene matches. The CDR3 has 16 amino acids. CDR1 SEHNR and CDR2 FQNEAQ come from the germline V gene (reference sequence). The CDR3 nucleotides read TGTGCCAGCAGCCTGACGGGGACAGGGGGCCTCGACGAGCAGTACTTC. It translates to CASSLTGTGGLDEQYF.

V gene TRBV6-5 combines with J gene TRBJ2-7; 7 positions agree with TRBD1. This CDR3 is 13 amino acids long. Germline V CDR1 and CDR2: MNHEY, SVGAGI. V lost 6 bases and J lost 5; bases outside the gene matches: 7. The chain's CDR3 is CASSPGDRDEQYF. CDR3 coding DNA: TGTGCCAGCAGCCCCGGTGACAGGGACGAGCAGTACTTC.

This clonotype was observed a handful of times. DNA for the CDR3: TGTGCCAGTAGTACGGACAGGTACTATGGCTACACCTTC. Its protein product is CASSTDRYYGYTF. V usage is TRBV19 and J usage is TRBJ1-2; the match to TRBD1 covers 7 bases. V gave up 4 bases and J gave up 3 bases; unmatched junction bases: 2. The CDR3 consists of 13 residues. Germline CDR1 and CDR2: LNHDA and SQIVND (reference sequence).

The chain employs TRBV4-3 and TRBJ2-2, with TRBD1 identical over 9 bases. Trimming removed 0 bases from V and 4 bases from J; junction bases left unmatched: 3. CDR3 length: 16 amino acids. Germline V lookup: CDR1 LGHNA, CDR2 YSLEER. The CDR3 is CASSQDGTGPTGELFF. As DNA, the CDR3 is TGCGCCAGCAGCCAAGACGGGACAGGGCCCACCGGGGAGCTGTTTTTT.

This clonotype was observed a few times. The J gene is TRBJ2-7, the V gene TRBV20-1, with D maybe TRBD2 (6 bases). The germline V gene has CDR1 DFQATT and CDR2 SNEGSKA (reference sequence). The CDR3 has 11 residues. CDR3 nucleotides: TGCACGGGGGAATACGGCTACGAGCAGTACTTC. Translated: CTGEYGYEQYF.

The chain uses TRBV18 and TRBJ2-3, with 9 bases matching TRBD2. Germline V gene sequence: CDR1 KGHSH, CDR2 LQKENI. This CDR3 has 17 amino acids. Trimming removed 3 bases from V and 2 bases from J; junction bases left unmatched: 9. CDR3: CASSPQRGALTTDTQYF. In DNA, the CDR3 is TGTGCCAGCTCACCGCAGCGGGGGGCCCTCACCACAGATACGCAGTATTTT.

V is TRBV4-3 and J is TRBJ2-7; possible D gene TRBD1, 5 bases. The CDR3 runs to 14 residues. Germline V gives CDR1 LGHNA, CDR2 YSLEER. V shed 0 bases and J shed 6 bases, with 12 bases lying between them. In DNA, the CDR3 is TGCGCCAGCAGCCAAGATTCCAGGGTCAGCGAGCAGTACTTC. Its protein is CASSQDSRVSEQYF.

The CDR3 sequence is CATSPQGRFFNEQFF. Here the CDR3 DNA reads TGTGCCACCAGTCCCCAGGGTAGATTTTTCAATGAGCAGTTCTTC. The V call is TRBV24-1, the J call TRBJ2-1; D is perhaps TRBD1 (5 bases). V lost 6 bases and J lost 6, with 17 bases in between. Germline CDR1 and CDR2: KGHDR and SFDVKD. The CDR3 runs to 15 residues.

This clonotype was seen a handful of times. The chain recombines TRBV27 with TRBJ2-7, with TRBD1 matching 9 bases. J was trimmed by 6 bases and V by 6 bases; bases with no gene match: 12. Germline loops: CDR1 MNHEY, CDR2 SMNVEV (reference sequence). This CDR3 region has 15 residues. CDR3 in DNA: TGTGCCAGCAGGCTGAGTCCCGGGACAGGGTCCGAGCAGTACTTC. This translates into CASRLSPGTGSEQYF.

The rearrangement links TRBV7-2 to TRBJ1-3, with D possibly matching TRBD1 (6 bases). Per germline, CDR1 SGHTA and CDR2 FQGNSA. Between the trimmed V and J ends, which lost 2 bases and 4 bases, there was a span of 12 bases. This CDR3 has 15 amino acids. The CDR3 region has the DNA TGTGCCAGCAGCTTATCCCGGGACACAGGAAACACCATATATTTT. Amino acid sequence: CASSLSRDTGNTIYF.

This clonotype was seen many times. The chain employs TRBV24-1 and TRBJ2-7; D is perhaps TRBD2 (5 bases). Trimming left V 3 bases short and J 3 bases short, with 17 bases between. CDR3 length: 16 amino acids. The germline V gene has CDR1 KGHDR and CDR2 SFDVKD. Here the CDR3 DNA reads TGTGCCACCAGTGATAAGCCGAAGAGCGGAAGCTACGAGCAGTACTTC. It specifies CATSDKPKSGSYEQYF.

This clonotype was seen a few times. The chain uses TRBV7-2 and TRBJ2-3, with D maybe TRBD1 (6 bases). Germline V CDR1 and CDR2: SGHTA, FQGNSA. CDR3 length: 16 residues. The germline V and J ends were trimmed by 1 base and 0 bases, with 11 bases remaining between them. The CDR3 here is CASSLVWGPSTDTQYF. The CDR3 nucleotides read TGTGCCAGCAGCTTAGTATGGGGGCCTAGCACAGATACGCAGTATTTT. Combining the CDR3 with reference TRBV7-2 and TRBJ2-3 gives the whole variable domain GAGVSQSPSNKVTEKGKDVELRCDPISGHTALYWYRQSLGQGLEFLIYFQGNSAPDKSGLPSDRFSAERTGGSVSTLTIQRTQQEDSAVYLCASSLVWGPSTDTQYFGPGTRLTVL.

This chain uses TRBV6-6 with TRBJ1-4, with a possible D match to TRBD1 (6 bases). Between the trimmed V and J ends, which lost 7 bases and 5 bases, there was a span of 11 bases. Germline V gene lookup returns CDR1 MNHNY and CDR2 SVGAGI (reference sequence). The CDR3 has 13 amino acids. The CDR3 bases are TGTGCCAGCACGGACAGCACCAATGAAAAACTGTTTTTT. Translated, it gives CASTDSTNEKLFF.

This clonotype was observed a few times. The chain uses TRBV30 and TRBJ1-5; the D is unclear. The ends were cut back, 2 bases at V and 6 bases at J, with 17 bases in the middle. Germline CDR1 and CDR2: GTSNPN and SVGIG (reference sequence). The CDR3 is made up of 15 amino acids. The CDR3 is CAWSLHITGGQPQHF. The CDR3 bases are TGTGCCTGGAGTCTCCACATCACTGGTGGTCAGCCCCAGCATTTT.

Only a few counts were recorded for this clonotype. The chain recombines TRBV6-2 or TRBV6-3 with TRBJ1-1; the match to TRBD1 covers 7 bases. The germline V gene encodes CDR1 MNHEY and CDR2 SVGEGT. The CDR3 totals 14 residues. V lost 5 bases and J lost 0; bases outside the gene matches: 3. The CDR3 reads CASSRQGLNTEAFF. In DNA form, the CDR3 reads TGTGCCAGCAGTCGACAGGGCCTGAACACTGAAGCTTTCTTT.

This clonotype showed up just a few times. The V gene is TRBV20-1, the J gene TRBJ2-7; 9 positions match TRBD1. V lost 5 bases to trimming and J lost 2 bases; unmatched junction nucleotides: 7. Germline CDR1 reads DFQATT; CDR2 reads SNEGSKA (reference sequence). CDR3 size: 14 residues. As DNA, the CDR3 is TGCAGTGCTGCCCGGGACAGGGTTCCCTACGAGCAGTACTTC. Translated: CSAARDRVPYEQYF.